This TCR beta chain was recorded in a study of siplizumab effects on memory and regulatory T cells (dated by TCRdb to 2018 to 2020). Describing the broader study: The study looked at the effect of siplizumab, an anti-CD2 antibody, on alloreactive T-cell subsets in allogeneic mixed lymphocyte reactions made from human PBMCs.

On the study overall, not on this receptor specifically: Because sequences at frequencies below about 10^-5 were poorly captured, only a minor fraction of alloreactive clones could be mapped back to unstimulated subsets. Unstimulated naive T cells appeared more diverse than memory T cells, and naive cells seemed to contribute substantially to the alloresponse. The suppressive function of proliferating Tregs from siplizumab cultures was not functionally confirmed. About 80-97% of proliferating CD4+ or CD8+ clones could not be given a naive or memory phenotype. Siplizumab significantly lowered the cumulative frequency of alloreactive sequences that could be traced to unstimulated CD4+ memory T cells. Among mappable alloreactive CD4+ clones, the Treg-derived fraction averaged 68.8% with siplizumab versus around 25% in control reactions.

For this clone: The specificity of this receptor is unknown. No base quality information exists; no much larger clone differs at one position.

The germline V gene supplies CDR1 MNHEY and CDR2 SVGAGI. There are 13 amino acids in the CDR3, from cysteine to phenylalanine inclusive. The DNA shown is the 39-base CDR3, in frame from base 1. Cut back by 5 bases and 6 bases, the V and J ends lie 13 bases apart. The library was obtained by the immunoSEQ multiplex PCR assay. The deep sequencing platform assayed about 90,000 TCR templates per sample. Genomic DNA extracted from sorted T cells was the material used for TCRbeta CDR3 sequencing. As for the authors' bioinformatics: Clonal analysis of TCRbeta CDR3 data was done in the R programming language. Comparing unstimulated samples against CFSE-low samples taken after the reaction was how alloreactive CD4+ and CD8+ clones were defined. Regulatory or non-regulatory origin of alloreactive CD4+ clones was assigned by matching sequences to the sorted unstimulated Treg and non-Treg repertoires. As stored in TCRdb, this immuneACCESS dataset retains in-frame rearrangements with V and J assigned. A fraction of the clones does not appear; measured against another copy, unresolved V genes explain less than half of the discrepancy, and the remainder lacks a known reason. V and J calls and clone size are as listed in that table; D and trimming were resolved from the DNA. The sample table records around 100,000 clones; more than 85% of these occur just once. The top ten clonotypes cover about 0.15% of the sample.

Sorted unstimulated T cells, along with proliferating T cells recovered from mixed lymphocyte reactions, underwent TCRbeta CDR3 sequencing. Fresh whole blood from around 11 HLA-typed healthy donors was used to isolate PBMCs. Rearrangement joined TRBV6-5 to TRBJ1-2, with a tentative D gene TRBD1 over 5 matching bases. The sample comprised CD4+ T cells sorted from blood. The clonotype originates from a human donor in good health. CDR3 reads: CASSERMGHGYTF. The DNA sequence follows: TGTGCCAGCAGTGAACGGATGGGGCATGGCTACACCTTC.